This T cell receptor beta chain was observed in a study of T cells in Graves' hyperthyroidism and ophthalmopathy. There were TCR beta CDR3 regions amplified from RNA transcripts. HTBI primers were employed in a first-round RT-PCR of the TCR CDR3. One entry per CDR3 protein results from TCRdb running MiXCR on the multiplex PCR reads. The data contain approximately 600,000 distinct CDR3 sequences, around 15% of them seen just once; the ten biggest clones take up 3.5% to 4%. Reasons for excluding patients were uncontrolled infection, other autoimmune disease, pregnancy or lactation. Every diagnosis used clinical symptoms, serum thyroxine and TRAb, thyroid ultrasound and orbital computed tomography. The PBMCs studied were ones that came from 10 ml fresh peripheral blood. The CDR3 runs 18 residues. Germline CDR1 GTSNPN, CDR2 SVGIG (reference sequence). Trimming removed 0 bases at V and 2 bases at J, with 22 bases between.

This receptor was obtained from a woman aged 25 to 45 with Graves' hyperthyroidism. The chain has TRBV30 and TRBJ1-2; a weak D match, TRBD1 (5 bases). Sample: blood. Here the CDR3 reads CAWSVYAFRASGNYGYTF. The CDR3 DNA is TGTGCCTGGAGTGTATATGCTTTCAGGGCGAGCGGAAACTATGGCTACACCTTC.